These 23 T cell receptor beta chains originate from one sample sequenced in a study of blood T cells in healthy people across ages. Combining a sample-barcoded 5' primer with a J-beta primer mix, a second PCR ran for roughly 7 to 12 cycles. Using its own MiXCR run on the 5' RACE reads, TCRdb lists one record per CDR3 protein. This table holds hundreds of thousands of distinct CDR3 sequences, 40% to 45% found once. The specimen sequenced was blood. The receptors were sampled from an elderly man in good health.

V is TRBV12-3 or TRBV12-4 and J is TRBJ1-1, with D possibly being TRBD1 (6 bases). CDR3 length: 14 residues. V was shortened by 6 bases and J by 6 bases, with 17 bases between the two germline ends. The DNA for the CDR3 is TGTGCCAGCAGGTACCAGGGGCGGGTCGCTGAAGCTTTCTTT. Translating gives CASRYQGRVAEAFF.

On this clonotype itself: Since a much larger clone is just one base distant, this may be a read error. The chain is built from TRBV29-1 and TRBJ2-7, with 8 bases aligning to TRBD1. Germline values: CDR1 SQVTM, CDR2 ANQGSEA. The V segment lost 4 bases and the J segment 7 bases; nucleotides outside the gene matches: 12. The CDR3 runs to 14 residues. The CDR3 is CSVASRGLYNEQYF. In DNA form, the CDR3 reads TGCAGCGTTGCGAGCAGGGGGCTCTACAATGAGCAGTACTTC.

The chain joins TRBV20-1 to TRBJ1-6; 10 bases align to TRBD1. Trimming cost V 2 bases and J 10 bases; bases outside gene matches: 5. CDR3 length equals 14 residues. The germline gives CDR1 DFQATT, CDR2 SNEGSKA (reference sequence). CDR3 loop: CSARPGTGDSPLHF. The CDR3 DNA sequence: TGCAGTGCTAGACCCGGGACAGGGGACTCACCCCTCCACTTT.

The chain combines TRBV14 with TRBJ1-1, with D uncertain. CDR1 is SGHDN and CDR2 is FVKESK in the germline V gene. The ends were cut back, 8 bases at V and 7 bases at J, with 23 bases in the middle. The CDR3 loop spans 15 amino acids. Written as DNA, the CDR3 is TGTGCCAGCGAAGAATACACCAACCCAGGTGGTGAAGCTTTCTTT. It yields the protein CASEEYTNPGGEAFF.

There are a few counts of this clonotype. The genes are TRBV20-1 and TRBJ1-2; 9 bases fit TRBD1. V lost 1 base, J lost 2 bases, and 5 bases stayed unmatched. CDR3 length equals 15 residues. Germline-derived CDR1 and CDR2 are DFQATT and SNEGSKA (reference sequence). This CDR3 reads CSARALDRGNYGYTF. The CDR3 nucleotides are TGCAGTGCTAGAGCCCTCGACAGGGGGAACTATGGCTACACCTTC.

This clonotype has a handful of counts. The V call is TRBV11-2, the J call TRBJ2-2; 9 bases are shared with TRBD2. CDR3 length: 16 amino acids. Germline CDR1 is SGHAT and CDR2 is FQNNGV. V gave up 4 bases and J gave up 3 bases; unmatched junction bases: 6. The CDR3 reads CASSSRLAEYTGELFF. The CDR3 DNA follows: TGTGCCAGCAGCTCGCGACTAGCGGAGTACACCGGGGAGCTGTTTTTT.

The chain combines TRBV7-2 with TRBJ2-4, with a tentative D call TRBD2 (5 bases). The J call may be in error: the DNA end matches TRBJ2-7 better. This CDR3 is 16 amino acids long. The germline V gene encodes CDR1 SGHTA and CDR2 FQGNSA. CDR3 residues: CTSSPITVGRMDEQYF. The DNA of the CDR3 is TGTACCAGCAGCCCTATCACGGTTGGGAGAATGGACGAGCAGTACTTC.

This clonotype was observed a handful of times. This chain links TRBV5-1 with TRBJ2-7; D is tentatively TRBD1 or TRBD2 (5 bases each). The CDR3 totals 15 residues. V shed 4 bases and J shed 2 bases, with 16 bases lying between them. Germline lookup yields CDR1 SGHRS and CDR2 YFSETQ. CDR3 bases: TGCGCCAGCAGCGTAGTAGGGGACGGAACCTACGAGCAGTACTTC. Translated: CASSVVGDGTYEQYF. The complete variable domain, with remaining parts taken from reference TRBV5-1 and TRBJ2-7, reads KAGVTQTPRYLIKTRGQQVTLSCSPISGHRSVSWYQQTPGQGLQFLFEYFSETQRNKGNFPGRFSGRQFSNSRSEMNVSTLELGDSALYLCASSVVGDGTYEQYFGPGTRLTVT.

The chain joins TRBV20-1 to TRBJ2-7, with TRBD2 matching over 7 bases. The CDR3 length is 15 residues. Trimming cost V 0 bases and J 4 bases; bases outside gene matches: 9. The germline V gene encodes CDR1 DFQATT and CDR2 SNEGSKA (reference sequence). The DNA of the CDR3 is TGCAGTGCTAGAGATAGGCCTAGCGGACTGTACGAGCAGTACTTC. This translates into CSARDRPSGLYEQYF.

The CDR3 DNA reads TGTGCCATAGCGTCCTACAATGAGCAGTACTTC. Protein: CAIASYNEQYF. The chain combines TRBV28 with TRBJ2-1, with a possible D match to TRBD2 (5 bases). Judging by the DNA end, TRBJ2-7 fits better; the J call may be wrong. Germline V CDR1 and CDR2: MDHEN, SYDVKM. The CDR3 is 11 residues long.

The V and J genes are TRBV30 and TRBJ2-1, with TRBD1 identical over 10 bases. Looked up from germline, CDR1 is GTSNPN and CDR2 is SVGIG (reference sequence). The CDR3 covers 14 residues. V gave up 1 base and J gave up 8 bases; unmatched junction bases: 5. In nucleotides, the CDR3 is TGTGCCTGGAGTGCCGGGACAGGGGTCCATGAGCAGTTCTTC. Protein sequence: CAWSAGTGVHEQFF.

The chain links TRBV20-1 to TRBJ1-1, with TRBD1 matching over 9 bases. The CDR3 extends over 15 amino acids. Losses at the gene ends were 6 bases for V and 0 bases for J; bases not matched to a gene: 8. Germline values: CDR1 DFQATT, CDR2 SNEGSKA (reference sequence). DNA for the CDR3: TGCAGTGCGCCGGACAGGGGTAAGATGAACACTGAAGCTTTCTTT. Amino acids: CSAPDRGKMNTEAFF.

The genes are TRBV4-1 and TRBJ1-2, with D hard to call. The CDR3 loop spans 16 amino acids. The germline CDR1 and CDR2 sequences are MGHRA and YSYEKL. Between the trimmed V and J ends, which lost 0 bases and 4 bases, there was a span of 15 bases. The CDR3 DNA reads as TGCGCCAGCAGCCAAGATCAAGGGCGGGCTGGCTATGGCTACACCTTC. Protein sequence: CASSQDQGRAGYGYTF.

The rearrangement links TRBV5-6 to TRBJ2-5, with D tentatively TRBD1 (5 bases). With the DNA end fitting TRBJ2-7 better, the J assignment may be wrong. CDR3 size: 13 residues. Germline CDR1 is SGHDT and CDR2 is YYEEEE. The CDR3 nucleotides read TGTGCCAGCAGCTTGGAGGGGCCAAACGAGCAGTACTTC. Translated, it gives CASSLEGPNEQYF.

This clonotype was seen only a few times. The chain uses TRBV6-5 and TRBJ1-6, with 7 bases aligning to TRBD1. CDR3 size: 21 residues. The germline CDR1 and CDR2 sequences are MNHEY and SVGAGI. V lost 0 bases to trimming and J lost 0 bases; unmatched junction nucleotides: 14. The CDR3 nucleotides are TGTGCCAGCAGTTACTCAATAACGGGACAGTCTTATAGCTCCTATAATTCACCCCTCCACTTT. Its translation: CASSYSITGQSYSSYNSPLHF.

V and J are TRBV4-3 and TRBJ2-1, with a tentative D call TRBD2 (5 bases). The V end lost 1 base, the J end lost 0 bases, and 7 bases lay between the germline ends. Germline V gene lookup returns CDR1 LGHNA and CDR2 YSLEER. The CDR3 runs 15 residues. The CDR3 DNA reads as TGCGCCAGCAGCCAAGGCCGGGACTCCTACAATGAGCAGTTCTTC. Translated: CASSQGRDSYNEQFF.

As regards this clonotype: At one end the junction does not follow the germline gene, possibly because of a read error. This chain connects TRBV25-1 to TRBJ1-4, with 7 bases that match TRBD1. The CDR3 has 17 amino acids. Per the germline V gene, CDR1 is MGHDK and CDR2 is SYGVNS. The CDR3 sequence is CASSVRTGPSTNEKLFF. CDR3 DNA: TGTGCCAGCAGTGTCCGGACAGGCCCCTCAACTAATGAAAAACTATTTTTT.

The CDR3 bases are TGCAGTGCTAGATCGACAATAGGGAACGGGCCCCAGCATTTT. Its protein product is CSARSTIGNGPQHF. This chain uses TRBV20-1 with TRBJ1-5; the D is unclear. Germline assignment: CDR1 DFQATT and CDR2 SNEGSKA (reference sequence). V was clipped by 2 bases and J by 9 bases, with 17 bases between them. The CDR3 spans 14 residues.

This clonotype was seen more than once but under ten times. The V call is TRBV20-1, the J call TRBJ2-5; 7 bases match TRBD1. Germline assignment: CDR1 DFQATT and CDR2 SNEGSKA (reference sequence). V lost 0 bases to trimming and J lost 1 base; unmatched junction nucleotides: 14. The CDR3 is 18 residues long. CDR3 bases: TGCAGTGCTAGAGATGCCTATCTACAGGGGTCCCTCCAAGAGACCCAGTACTTC. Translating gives CSARDAYLQGSLQETQYF.

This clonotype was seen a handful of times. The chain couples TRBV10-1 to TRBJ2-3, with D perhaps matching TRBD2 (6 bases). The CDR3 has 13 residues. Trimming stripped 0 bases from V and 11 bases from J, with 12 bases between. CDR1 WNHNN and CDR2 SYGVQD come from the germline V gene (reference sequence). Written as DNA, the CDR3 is TGCGCCAGCAGTGAGTCGTCGGGGGACCAGCAGTATTTT. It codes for CASSESSGDQQYF.

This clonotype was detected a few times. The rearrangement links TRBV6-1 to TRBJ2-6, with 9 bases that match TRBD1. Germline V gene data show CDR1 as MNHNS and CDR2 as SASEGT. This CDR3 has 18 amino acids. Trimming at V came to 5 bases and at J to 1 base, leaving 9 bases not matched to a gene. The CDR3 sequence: CASSPLTGGKSGANVLTF. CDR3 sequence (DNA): TGTGCCAGCAGTCCCCTGACAGGGGGAAAATCTGGGGCCAACGTCCTGACTTTC.

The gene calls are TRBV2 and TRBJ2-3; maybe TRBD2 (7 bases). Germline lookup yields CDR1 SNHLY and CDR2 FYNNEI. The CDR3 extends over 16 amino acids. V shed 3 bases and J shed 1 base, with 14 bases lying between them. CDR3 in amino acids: CASSELGGGRTDTQYF. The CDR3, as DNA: TGTGCCAGCAGTGAGTTAGGGGGGGGCCGCACAGATACGCAGTATTTT. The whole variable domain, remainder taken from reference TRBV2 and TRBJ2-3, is EPEVTQTPSHQVTQMGQEVILRCVPISNHLYFYWYRQILGQKVEFLVSFYNNEISEKSEIFDDQFSVERPDGSNFTLKIRSTKLEDSAMYFCASSELGGGRTDTQYFGPGTRLTVL.

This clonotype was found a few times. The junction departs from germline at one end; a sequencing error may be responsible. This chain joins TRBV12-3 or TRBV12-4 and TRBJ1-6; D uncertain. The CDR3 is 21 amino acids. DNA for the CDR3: TGTGCCAGCAGTTTTGACGGTGGAATAGATTTCAATAACCTATATAATTCACCCCCCCACTTT. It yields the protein CASSFDGGIDFNNLYNSPPHF.